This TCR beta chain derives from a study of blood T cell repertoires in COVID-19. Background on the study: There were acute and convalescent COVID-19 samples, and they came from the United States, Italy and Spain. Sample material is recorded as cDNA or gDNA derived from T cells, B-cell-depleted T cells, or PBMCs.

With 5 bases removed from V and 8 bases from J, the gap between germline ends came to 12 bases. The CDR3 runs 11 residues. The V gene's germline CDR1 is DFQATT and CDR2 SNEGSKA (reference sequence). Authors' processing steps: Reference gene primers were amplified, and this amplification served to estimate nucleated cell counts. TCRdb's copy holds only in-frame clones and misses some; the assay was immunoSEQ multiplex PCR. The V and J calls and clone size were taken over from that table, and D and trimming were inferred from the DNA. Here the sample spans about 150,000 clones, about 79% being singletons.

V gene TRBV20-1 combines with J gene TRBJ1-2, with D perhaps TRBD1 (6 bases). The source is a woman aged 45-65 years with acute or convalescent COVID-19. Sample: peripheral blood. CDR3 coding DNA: TGCAGTGCTGAGGGGGGGATGGGCTACACCTTC. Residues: CSAEGGMGYTF.